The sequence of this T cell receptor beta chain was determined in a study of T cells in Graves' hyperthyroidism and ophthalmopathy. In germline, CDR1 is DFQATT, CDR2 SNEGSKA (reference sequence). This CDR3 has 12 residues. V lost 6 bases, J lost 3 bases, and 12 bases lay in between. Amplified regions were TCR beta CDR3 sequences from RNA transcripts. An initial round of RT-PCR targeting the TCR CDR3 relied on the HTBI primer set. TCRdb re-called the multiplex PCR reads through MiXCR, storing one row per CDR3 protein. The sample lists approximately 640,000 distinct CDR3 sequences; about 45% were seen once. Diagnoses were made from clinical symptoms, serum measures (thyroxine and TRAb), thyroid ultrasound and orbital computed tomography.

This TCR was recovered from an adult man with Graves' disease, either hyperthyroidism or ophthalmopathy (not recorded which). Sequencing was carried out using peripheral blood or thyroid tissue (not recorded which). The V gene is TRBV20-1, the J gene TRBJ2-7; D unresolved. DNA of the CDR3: TGCAGTGCCGCGGACGCGAACTACGAGCAGTACTTC. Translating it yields CSAADANYEQYF.